This TCR beta chain was sequenced during a study of blood T cell repertoires in COVID-19. The assay was immunoSEQ multiplex PCR, and TCRdb's table has in-frame clones only and misses some. The sample lists around 260,000 clones, roughly 90% occurring once. The CDR3 runs 13 residues. Per the germline V gene, CDR1 is SGHNT and CDR2 is YYREEE (reference sequence). V dropped 3 bases and J dropped 2 bases, with 8 bases sitting between them. All enrollees were about 18 to 90 years old and from about 25 US areas. Before being deemed recovered, Cohort 3 donors had two negative PCRs, clearance, or symptom resolution.

This chain uses TRBV5-4 with TRBJ1-1, with a tentative D call TRBD1 (5 bases). This TCR was recovered from a woman aged 25 to 39 who had recovered from COVID-19. Sequenced sample: PBMCs or T cells enriched from blood (not recorded which). CDR3 DNA sequence: TGTGCCAGCAGCTCCGACAGTAACACTGAAGCTTTCTTT. It translates to CASSSDSNTEAFF. The whole variable domain, remainder taken from reference TRBV5-4 and TRBJ1-1, is ETGVTQSPTHLIKTRGQQVTLRCSSQSGHNTVSWYQQALGQGPQFIFQYYREEENGRGNFPPRFSGLQFPNYSSELNVNALELDDSALYLCASSSDSNTEAFFGQGTRLTVV.